The rows below give T cell receptor beta chains drawn from one sample of a study of T cells in localized non-small cell lung cancer. Sequencing used immunoSEQ multiplex PCR; TCRdb keeps in-frame clones, though not all of them. The table records about 79,000 clones, roughly 91% of them present only once. The source was peripheral blood, collected before any cancer treatment. All receptors derive from a woman aged 35-75 years with stage I squamous cell lung carcinoma. Each CDR3 is given with its conserved first and last residue. D genes are given only for firm matches. A clone size is listed for some rows: how often the clone was seen (once, few, many), or a class if it is expanded.

CAWTPGRGLVDTQYF,TGTGCCTGGACCCCCGGCAGGGGGCTTGTAGATACGCAGTATTTT,TRBJ2-3,TRBV30,.,15,TRBD1
CASSVGTSGTQETQYF,TGTGCCAGCAGCGTCGGGACTAGCGGGACCCAAGAGACCCAGTACTTC,TRBJ2-5,TRBV9,.,16,TRBD2
CSVEKWDGYTF,TGCAGCGTTGAAAAATGGGATGGCTACACCTTC,TRBJ1-2,TRBV29-1,once,11,.
CATEWGEQFF,TGTGCCACCGAGTGGGGTGAGCAGTTCTTC,TRBJ2-1,TRBV6-6,few,10,.
CASRPPSAYEQYF,TGCGCCAGCAGACCCCCCAGCGCCTACGAGCAGTACTTC,TRBJ2-7,TRBV5-1,.,13,.
CASSVGDGTEAFF,TGTGCCAGCAGCGTAGGAGACGGCACTGAAGCTTTCTTT,TRBJ1-1,TRBV9,.,13,.
CASSMAGDRLGELFF,TGTGCCAGCAGTATGGCGGGGGACAGGTTGGGGGAGCTGTTTTTT,TRBJ2-2,TRBV25-1,.,15,.
CASSYGDSTGNEQFF,TGTGCCAGCAGTTATGGGGATTCAACGGGCAATGAGCAGTTCTTC,TRBJ2-1,TRBV6-5,.,15,.
CASSITTGPYGYTF,TGTGCCAGTAGTATAACGACAGGCCCTTATGGCTACACCTTC,TRBJ1-2,TRBV19,.,14,.
CASSLPVLNEKLFF,TGTGCCAGCAGCTTACCAGTACTTAATGAAAAACTGTTTTTT,TRBJ1-4,TRBV7-9,.,14,.
CASSQEVGGSTDTQYF,TGTGCCAGCAGCCAAGAGGTTGGGGGTAGCACAGATACGCAGTATTTT,TRBJ2-3,TRBV4-2,.,16,.
CASTYETQGGTEAFF,TGTGCCAGTACCTATGAGACCCAGGGGGGGACTGAAGCTTTCTTT,TRBJ1-1,TRBV19,.,15,TRBD1
CASSLGQRTYEQYF,TGTGCCAGCAGCTTGGGGCAGAGAACCTACGAGCAGTACTTC,TRBJ2-7,TRBV5-6,.,14,.
CASSQDGTGGFGNTIYF,TGCGCCAGCAGCCAAGATGGGACAGGGGGCTTTGGAAACACCATATATTTT,TRBJ1-3,TRBV4-1,.,17,TRBD1
CASSLGSLGSYNEQFF,TGTGCCAGCAGCTTAGGTAGTCTAGGCTCCTACAATGAGCAGTTCTTC,TRBJ2-1,TRBV7-8,few,16,.
CASSLEGVVDQPQHF,TGCGCCAGCAGCTTGGAGGGGGTAGTAGATCAGCCCCAGCATTTT,TRBJ1-5,TRBV5-1,.,15,.
CASSYTTSGQETQYF,TGTGCCAGCAGTTACACGACTAGCGGCCAAGAGACCCAGTACTTC,TRBJ2-5,TRBV6-5,.,15,TRBD2
CASSYSRQILSPLHF,TGTGCCAGCAGTTACTCGAGACAGATCCTTTCACCCCTCCACTTT,TRBJ1-6,TRBV6-5,few,15,.
CSVGKGQNTGELFF,TGCAGCGTTGGTAAAGGACAGAACACCGGGGAGCTGTTTTTT,TRBJ2-2,TRBV29-1,.,14,.
CASSLDRGNYGYTF,TGTGCCAGCAGCTTGGATCGGGGAAACTATGGCTACACCTTC,TRBJ1-2,TRBV5-4,.,14,.
CASRRAGVRDTQYF,TGCGCCAGCAGAAGAGCGGGGGTTCGGGATACGCAGTATTTT,TRBJ2-3,TRBV5-1,.,14,TRBD2
CASSLRQRGGSNTGELFF,TGCGCCAGCAGCTTACGACAGCGGGGGGGCTCTAACACCGGGGAGCTGTTTTTT,TRBJ2-2,TRBV5-1,.,18,TRBD2
CASSEGTETSLFF,TGTGCCAGCAGTGAAGGGACAGAGACATCACTGTTTTTT,TRBJ1-4,TRBV6-5,.,13,TRBD1
CATSTAYNEQFF,TGTGCCACCAGCACAGCCTACAATGAGCAGTTCTTC,TRBJ2-1,TRBV15,.,12,.
CASASDGSTGELFF,TGTGCCAGCGCCTCGGACGGAAGCACCGGGGAGCTGTTTTTT,TRBJ2-2,TRBV6-6,.,14,.
CASSKQGPTEAFF,TGCGCCAGCAGTAAACAGGGTCCCACTGAAGCTTTCTTT,TRBJ1-1,TRBV10-1,.,13,.
CASSTSGVGNEKLFF,TGTGCCAGCAGTACCTCTGGAGTGGGTAATGAAAAACTGTTTTTT,TRBJ1-4,TRBV6-6,.,15,.
CASTPGDSANYGYTF,TGCGCCAGCACCCCTGGGGATTCAGCTAACTATGGCTACACCTTC,TRBJ1-2,TRBV5-1,.,15,.
CAIGGQGGYEQYF,TGTGCCATCGGGGGACAGGGGGGTTACGAGCAGTACTTC,TRBJ2-7,TRBV10-3,.,13,TRBD1
CASTALYGYTF,TGTGCCAGCACAGCCCTCTATGGCTACACCTTC,TRBJ1-2,TRBV2,.,11,.
CASRAGSIAGNTIYF,TGTGCCAGCAGAGCAGGGTCCATAGCTGGAAACACCATATATTTT,TRBJ1-3,TRBV2,.,15,.
CAWSGLRNRGFGRDGYTF,TGTGCCTGGAGTGGCCTCCGGAACAGGGGCTTCGGAAGGGACGGCTACACCTTC,TRBJ1-2,TRBV30,once,18,TRBD1
CASSPPGTPANYGYTF,TGTGCCAGCAGCCCCCCCGGGACACCAGCTAACTATGGCTACACCTTC,TRBJ1-2,TRBV5-4,.,16,.
CAISESGQGAGYGYTF,TGTGCCATCAGTGAGTCGGGACAGGGGGCTGGCTATGGCTACACCTTC,TRBJ1-2,TRBV10-3,large,16,TRBD1
CASTSQGLAGQTDTQYF,TGTGCCAGCACCTCCCAGGGACTAGCGGGGCAAACAGATACGCAGTATTTT,TRBJ2-3,TRBV7-8,.,17,TRBD2
CASSLMGGTYNEQFF,TGTGCCAGCAGCTTAATGGGGGGTACCTACAATGAGCAGTTCTTC,TRBJ2-1,TRBV7-3,.,15,.
CASSPSGGAHEQYF,TGCGCCAGCAGCCCCAGCGGGGGGGCCCACGAGCAGTACTTC,TRBJ2-7,TRBV5-1,.,14,TRBD2
CAWSKGGGTNYGYTF,TGTGCCTGGAGTAAGGGAGGGGGGACAAACTATGGCTACACCTTC,TRBJ1-2,TRBV30,.,15,.
CASSESGGNQPQHF,TGTGCCAGCAGTGAATCAGGGGGCAATCAGCCCCAGCATTTT,TRBJ1-5,TRBV6-4,.,14,.
CASSPGQFYGYTF,TGTGCCAGCAGCCCGGGACAGTTCTATGGCTACACCTTC,TRBJ1-2,TRBV14,once,13,TRBD1
CAWSVRRGLQVYEQYF,TGTGCCTGGAGTGTACGCCGTGGGCTCCAGGTGTACGAGCAGTACTTC,TRBJ2-7,TRBV30,.,16,.
CASSEVATAGELFF,TGTGCCAGCAGTGAAGTGGCCACGGCCGGGGAGCTGTTTTTT,TRBJ2-2,TRBV6-1,.,14,.
CAISEPGETQYF,TGTGCCATCAGTGAGCCTGGCGAGACCCAGTACTTC,TRBJ2-5,TRBV10-3,once,12,.
CASSLERGQNIQYF,TGTGCCAGCAGCTTAGAACGAGGGCAAAACATTCAGTACTTC,TRBJ2-4,TRBV7-8,.,14,.
CASSLQGVGQPQHF,TGTGCCAGCAGCTTGCAGGGGGTCGGTCAGCCCCAGCATTTT,TRBJ1-5,TRBV5-4,.,14,TRBD1
CASSPRQGGTEAFF,TGTGCCAGCAGCCCCCGACAGGGGGGGACTGAAGCTTTCTTT,TRBJ1-1,TRBV5-4,.,14,TRBD1
CASSSDPGQGGENIQYF,TGTGCCAGCAGCTCCGATCCGGGACAGGGAGGCGAAAACATTCAGTACTTC,TRBJ2-4,TRBV7-9,.,17,TRBD1
CASSLTTGGSGYTF,TGTGCCAGCAGCTTAACGACGGGGGGCAGTGGCTACACCTTC,TRBJ1-2,TRBV7-3,.,14,.
CASSFQGLAGGFQETQYF,TGCGCCAGCAGCTTCCAGGGACTAGCGGGGGGATTTCAAGAGACCCAGTACTTC,TRBJ2-5,TRBV5-1,.,18,TRBD2
CASSQGSLGTYEQYF,TGCGCCAGCAGCCAAGGTAGCCTAGGGACCTACGAGCAGTACTTC,TRBJ2-7,TRBV4-1,.,15,.
CAVAGDNEQFF,TGTGCCGTCGCCGGGGACAATGAGCAGTTCTTC,TRBJ2-1,TRBV10-3,.,11,.
CASSLTPTGTPYQETQYF,TGTGCCAGCAGCCTAACCCCCACCGGGACACCTTACCAAGAGACCCAGTACTTC,TRBJ2-5,TRBV9,.,18,.